The next 17 T cell receptor beta chains were all read from a single sample in a study of blood T cell repertoires in COVID-19. The data were produced by immunoSEQ multiplex PCR, yet TCRdb's version contains in-frame clones alone and is incomplete. The sample contains approximately 330,000 clones, around 90% of which appear only once. The sample taken for sequencing was peripheral blood. The receptors originated from a young man with COVID-19, enrolled during active disease.

The chain joins TRBV9 to TRBJ2-3, with 11 bases that match TRBD2. Unmatched junction bases numbered 4, after V lost 0 bases and J lost 4 bases. The CDR3 is made up of 16 amino acids. Germline V CDR1 and CDR2: SGDLS, YYNGEE. The CDR3 here is CASSVGGSGGADTQYF. In DNA form, the CDR3 reads TGTGCCAGCAGCGTAGGAGGTAGCGGGGGGGCAGATACGCAGTATTTT.

The chain uses TRBV7-2 and TRBJ1-1; TRBD1 agrees at 7 bases. From germline, CDR1 is SGHTA and CDR2 FQGNSA. The ends lost 5 bases at V and 5 bases at J; junction bases unmatched: 8. The CDR3 sequence is 14 residues long. CDR3 amino acids: CASSPRGRGTEAFF. In DNA form, the CDR3 reads TGTGCCAGCAGCCCCAGGGGGAGAGGTACTGAAGCTTTCTTT.

The CDR3 DNA sequence: TGTGCCAGCAGCCCCCGGACAGGGGGCGCGAGCTCCTACGAGCAGTACTTC. Protein product: CASSPRTGGASSYEQYF. The chain joins TRBV7-8 to TRBJ2-7, with TRBD1 identical over 11 bases. CDR3 length: 17 residues. Trimming took 5 bases from V and 0 from J; bases not matched to a gene: 9. Germline-derived CDR1 and CDR2 are SGHVS and FQNEAQ. The full variable domain, completed using reference TRBV7-8 and TRBJ2-7, is GAGVSQSPRYKVAKRGQDVALRCDPISGHVSLFWYQQALGQGPEFLTYFQNEAQLDKSGLPSDRFFAERPEGSVSTLKIQRTQQEDSAVYLCASSPRTGGASSYEQYFGPGTRLTVT.

The chain joins TRBV7-2 to TRBJ2-3; TRBD2 might be the D (6 bases). Trimming left V 5 bases short and J 4 bases short, with 13 bases between. From germline, CDR1 is SGHTA and CDR2 FQGNSA. The CDR3 has 14 amino acids. Here the CDR3 DNA reads TGTGCCAGCAGCCCCGGCCCGGGGGCAGATACGCAGTATTTT. Protein: CASSPGPGADTQYF.

This sequence joins TRBV6-5 and TRBJ1-2, with 9 nucleotides matching TRBD1. The CDR3 is 14 amino acids. Germline V gene data show CDR1 as MNHEY and CDR2 as SVGAGI. With 4 bases clipped from V and 5 bases from J, the junction kept 5 bases outside the gene matches. CDR3 coding DNA: TGTGCCAGCAGTTCACAGGGGGCGCGGTATGGCTACACCTTC. Its protein product is CASSSQGARYGYTF.

This chain uses TRBV5-1 with TRBJ2-7; TRBD1 is a possible D gene (5 bases). The germline V and J ends were trimmed by 2 bases and 3 bases, with 9 bases remaining between them. The V gene's germline CDR1 is SGHRS and CDR2 YFSETQ. The CDR3 covers 13 residues. The CDR3 is CASSLGRDYEQYF. CDR3 coding DNA: TGCGCCAGCAGCTTAGGCAGGGACTACGAGCAGTACTTC.

V usage is TRBV18 and J usage is TRBJ2-3, with a possible D match to TRBD2 (6 bases). V was shortened by 3 bases and J by 2 bases, with 12 bases between the two germline ends. The CDR3 totals 15 residues. Germline V CDR1 and CDR2: KGHSH, LQKENI. The CDR3 reads CASSPSGFLTDTQYF. The CDR3 DNA follows: TGTGCCAGCTCACCGAGCGGGTTCCTCACAGATACGCAGTATTTT.

The chain combines TRBV6-2 or TRBV6-3 with TRBJ1-1; a possible D gene is TRBD1 (5 bases). Germline assignment: CDR1 MNHEY and CDR2 SVGEGT. The CDR3 sequence is 16 residues long. The germline V and J ends were trimmed by 0 bases and 0 bases, with 11 bases remaining between them. The DNA of the CDR3 is TGTGCCAGCAGTTACTCCGGGGGAGCGATGAACACTGAAGCTTTCTTT. Its protein product is CASSYSGGAMNTEAFF.

This clone is a singleton in its sample. This sequence joins TRBV19 and TRBJ2-3; D unresolved. Germline CDR1 LNHDA, CDR2 SQIVND (reference sequence). Trimming stripped 5 bases from V and 7 bases from J, with 10 bases between. The CDR3 runs to 12 residues. The CDR3 is CASSPGYYTQYF. CDR3 coding DNA: TGTGCCAGTAGTCCAGGATATTATACGCAGTATTTT.

The rearrangement links TRBV4-2 to TRBJ2-1, with 11 positions matching TRBD2. Germline values: CDR1 LGHNA, CDR2 YNFKEQ. The CDR3 covers 16 residues. J was trimmed by 5 bases and V by 4 bases; bases with no gene match: 7. CDR3 sequence reads: CASSRTGTSGNNEQFF. CDR3 bases: TGTGCCAGCAGCCGAACCGGGACTAGCGGTAACAATGAGCAGTTCTTC.

The chain employs TRBV5-1 and TRBJ2-5; 16 nucleotides match TRBD2. This CDR3 contains 15 residues. Germline lookup yields CDR1 SGHRS and CDR2 YFSETQ. V shed 9 bases and J 4 bases; nucleotides not matched to a gene: 6. As DNA, the CDR3 is TGCGCCACCGGGACTAGCGGGGGGGCCGGAGAGACCCAGTACTTC. Translated, it gives CATGTSGGAGETQYF.

This clone appeared a single time. The chain has TRBV4-3 and TRBJ2-7; 7 bases agree with TRBD1. The V segment lost 3 bases and the J segment 4 bases; nucleotides outside the gene matches: 6. The CDR3 is made up of 14 amino acids. Germline CDR1 and CDR2: LGHNA and YSLEER. Here the CDR3 DNA reads TGCGCCAGCAGCCACACCGAACAGGGGTACGAGCAGTACTTC. This sequence encodes CASSHTEQGYEQYF.

The chain carries TRBV19 and TRBJ2-1; TRBD2 might be the D (6 bases). Germline V gene lookup returns CDR1 LNHDA and CDR2 SQIVND (reference sequence). Trimming pared 3 bases from V and 0 bases from J, leaving 21 bases between. The CDR3 has 19 amino acids. CDR3 in amino acids: CASSIGSLGGKSSYNEQFF. The CDR3 region has the DNA TGTGCCAGTAGTATTGGTAGTCTGGGGGGAAAAAGCTCCTACAATGAGCAGTTCTTC.

The genes are TRBV15 and TRBJ2-1; D is unresolved. Trimming stripped 3 bases from V and 9 bases from J, with 9 bases between. Germline V lookup: CDR1 LNHNV, CDR2 YYDKDF (reference sequence). CDR3 length equals 12 residues. The CDR3 protein is CATSSAVSEQFF. CDR3 sequence (DNA): TGTGCCACCAGCAGTGCGGTTAGTGAGCAGTTCTTC.

The genes are TRBV19 and TRBJ2-7, with 7 bases that match TRBD2. The germline gives CDR1 LNHDA, CDR2 SQIVND (reference sequence). The CDR3 has 14 residues. J lost 1 base, V lost 1 base, and 1 base had no gene match. The CDR3 region is CASSIVGGSYEQYF. CDR3 nucleotide sequence: TGTGCCAGTAGTATAGTGGGGGGGTCCTACGAGCAGTACTTC.

This chain links TRBV7-2 with TRBJ2-2; D uncertain. Germline CDR1 SGHTA, CDR2 FQGNSA. The CDR3 length is 13 residues. Trimming took off 3 bases at V and 5 bases at J, with 7 bases between the two ends. CDR3 region: CASSFDTTGELFF. The DNA for the CDR3 is TGTGCCAGCAGCTTCGACACAACCGGGGAGCTGTTTTTT.

The CDR3 bases are TGTGCCAGCAGCGGAAGGAGGGGGAACACTGAAGCTTTCTTT. Translated: CASSGRRGNTEAFF. This chain joins TRBV3-1 (or the pseudogene TRBV3-2) and TRBJ1-1; TRBD1 might be the D (5 bases). The CDR3 contains 14 residues. Germline lookup yields CDR1 LGHDT and CDR2 YNNKEL (reference sequence). The V end lost 5 bases, the J end lost 1 base, and 11 bases lay between the germline ends.